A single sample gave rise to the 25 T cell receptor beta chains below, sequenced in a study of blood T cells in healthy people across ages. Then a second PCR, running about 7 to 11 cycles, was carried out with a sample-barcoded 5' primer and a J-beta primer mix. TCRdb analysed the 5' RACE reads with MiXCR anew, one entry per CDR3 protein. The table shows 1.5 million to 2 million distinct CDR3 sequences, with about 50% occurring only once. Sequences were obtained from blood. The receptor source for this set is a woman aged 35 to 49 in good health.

CDR3: CASSYPGRAYEQYF. As DNA, the CDR3 is TGTGCCAGCAGTTACCCCGGCAGGGCCTACGAGCAGTACTTC. The chain joins TRBV6-2 or TRBV6-3 to TRBJ2-7; possibly TRBD1 for D (5 bases). The V and J ends lost 2 bases and 2 bases respectively, with 10 bases between them. The CDR3 runs 14 residues. The germline CDR1 and CDR2 sequences are MNHEY and SVGEGT.

CDR3 DNA: TGTGCCAGCAGTTACCCCCGGGACAGCTACACAGATACGCAGTATTTT. It codes for CASSYPRDSYTDTQYF. The genes are TRBV6-2 or TRBV6-3 and TRBJ2-3; 7 positions match TRBD1. CDR3 length: 16 residues. CDR1 and CDR2 from the germline V gene are MNHEY and SVGEGT. With 2 bases clipped from V and 2 bases from J, the junction kept 7 bases outside the gene matches.

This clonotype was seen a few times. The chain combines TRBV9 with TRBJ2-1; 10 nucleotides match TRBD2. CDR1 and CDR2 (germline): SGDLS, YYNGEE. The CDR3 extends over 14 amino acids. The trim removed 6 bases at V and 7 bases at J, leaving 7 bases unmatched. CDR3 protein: CASNLAGVVNEQFF. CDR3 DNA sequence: TGTGCCAGCAACCTAGCGGGGGTTGTGAATGAGCAGTTCTTC.

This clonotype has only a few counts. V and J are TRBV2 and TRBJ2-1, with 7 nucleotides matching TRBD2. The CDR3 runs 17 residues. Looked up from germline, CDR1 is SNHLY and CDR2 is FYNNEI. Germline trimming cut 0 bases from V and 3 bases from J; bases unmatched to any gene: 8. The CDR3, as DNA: TGTGCCAGCAGTGAAGCCGCACTAGCGCGGGGCTACAATGAGCAGTTCTTC. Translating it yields CASSEAALARGYNEQFF.

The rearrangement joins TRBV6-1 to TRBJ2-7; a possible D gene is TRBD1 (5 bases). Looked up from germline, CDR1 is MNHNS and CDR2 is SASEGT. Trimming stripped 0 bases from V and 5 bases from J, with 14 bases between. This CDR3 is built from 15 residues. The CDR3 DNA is TGTGCCAGCAGTGAAGCGTTAGGGGCTATGGACGAGCAGTACTTC. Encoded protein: CASSEALGAMDEQYF.

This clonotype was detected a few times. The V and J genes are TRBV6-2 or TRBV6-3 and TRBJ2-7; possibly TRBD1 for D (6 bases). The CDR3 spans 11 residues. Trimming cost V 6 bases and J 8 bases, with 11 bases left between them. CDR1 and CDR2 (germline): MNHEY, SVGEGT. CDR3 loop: CASSPGDKQYF. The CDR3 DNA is TGTGCCAGCAGCCCAGGGGACAAGCAGTACTTC.

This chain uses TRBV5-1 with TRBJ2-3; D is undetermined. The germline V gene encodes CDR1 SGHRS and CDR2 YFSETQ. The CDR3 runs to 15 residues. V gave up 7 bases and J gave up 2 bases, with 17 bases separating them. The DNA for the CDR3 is TGCGCCAGCCACCCGCTCGGGCAGCTCACAGATACGCAGTATTTT. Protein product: CASHPLGQLTDTQYF.

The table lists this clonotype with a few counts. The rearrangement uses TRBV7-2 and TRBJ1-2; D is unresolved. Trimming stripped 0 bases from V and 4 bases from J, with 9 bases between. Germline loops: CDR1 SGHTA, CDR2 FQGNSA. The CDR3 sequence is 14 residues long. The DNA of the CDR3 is TGTGCCAGCAGCTTAGCGCCGGCAGGCTATGGCTACACCTTC. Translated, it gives CASSLAPAGYGYTF.

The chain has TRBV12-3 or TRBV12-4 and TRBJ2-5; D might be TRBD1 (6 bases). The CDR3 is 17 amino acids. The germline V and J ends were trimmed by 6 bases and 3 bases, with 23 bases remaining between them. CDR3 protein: CASSQGWRPQGEETQYF. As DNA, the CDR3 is TGTGCCAGCAGCCAGGGGTGGAGACCCCAAGGGGAAGAGACCCAGTACTTC.

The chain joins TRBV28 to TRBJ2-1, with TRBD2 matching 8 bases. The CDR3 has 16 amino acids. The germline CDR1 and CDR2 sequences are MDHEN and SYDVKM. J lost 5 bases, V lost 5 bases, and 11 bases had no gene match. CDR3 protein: CASSPTPRGGDNEQFF. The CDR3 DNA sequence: TGTGCCAGCAGTCCCACTCCCCGGGGGGGTGACAATGAGCAGTTCTTC.

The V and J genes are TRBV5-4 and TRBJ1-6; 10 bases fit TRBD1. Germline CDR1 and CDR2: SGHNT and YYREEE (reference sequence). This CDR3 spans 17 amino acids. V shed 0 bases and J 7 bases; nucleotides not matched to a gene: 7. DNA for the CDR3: TGTGCCAGCAGCTTGGGGGACAGGGGATACGGCAATTCACCCCTCCACTTT. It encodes CASSLGDRGYGNSPLHF.

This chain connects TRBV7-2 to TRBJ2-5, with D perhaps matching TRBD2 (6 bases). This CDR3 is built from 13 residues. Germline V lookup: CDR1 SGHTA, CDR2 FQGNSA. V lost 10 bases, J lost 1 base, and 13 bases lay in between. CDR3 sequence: CATRAAGQETQYF. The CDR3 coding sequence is TGTGCCACGCGAGCAGCGGGCCAAGAGACCCAGTACTTC.

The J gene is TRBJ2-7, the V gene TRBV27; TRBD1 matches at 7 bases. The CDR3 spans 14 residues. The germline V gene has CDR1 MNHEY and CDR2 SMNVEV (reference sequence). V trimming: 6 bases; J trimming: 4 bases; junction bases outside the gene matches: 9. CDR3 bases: TGTGCCAGCAGCGAAGGGGGCGTAAGGTACGAGCAGTACTTC. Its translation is CASSEGGVRYEQYF.

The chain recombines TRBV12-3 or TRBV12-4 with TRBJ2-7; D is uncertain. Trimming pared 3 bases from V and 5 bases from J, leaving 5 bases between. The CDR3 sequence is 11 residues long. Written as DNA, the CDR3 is TGTGCCAGCAGTTTTATGCACGAGCAGTACTTC. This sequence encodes CASSFMHEQYF.

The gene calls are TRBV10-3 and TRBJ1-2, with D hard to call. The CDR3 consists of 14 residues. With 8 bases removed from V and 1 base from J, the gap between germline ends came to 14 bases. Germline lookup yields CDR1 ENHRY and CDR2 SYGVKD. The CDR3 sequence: CAILFQAGNYGYTF. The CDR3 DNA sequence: TGTGCCATCTTATTCCAGGCGGGTAACTATGGCTACACCTTC.

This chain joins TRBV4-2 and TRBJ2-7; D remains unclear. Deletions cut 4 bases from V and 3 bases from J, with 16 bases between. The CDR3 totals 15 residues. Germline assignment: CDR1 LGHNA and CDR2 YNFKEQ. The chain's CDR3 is CASSLGGSSDYEQYF. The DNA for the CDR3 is TGTGCCAGCAGCCTCGGCGGATCTTCCGACTACGAGCAGTACTTC.

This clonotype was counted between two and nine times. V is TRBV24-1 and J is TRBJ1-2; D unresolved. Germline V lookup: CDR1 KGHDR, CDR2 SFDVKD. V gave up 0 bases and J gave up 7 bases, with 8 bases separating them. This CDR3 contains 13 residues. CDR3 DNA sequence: TGTGCCACCAGTGATTTGGGGTCGGTTGGCTACACCTTC. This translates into CATSDLGSVGYTF.

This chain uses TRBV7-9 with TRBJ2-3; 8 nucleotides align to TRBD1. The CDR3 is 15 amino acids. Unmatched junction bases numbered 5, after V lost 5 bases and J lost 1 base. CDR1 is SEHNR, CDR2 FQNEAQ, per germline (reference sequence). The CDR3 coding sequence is TGTGCCAGCAGCATCCCGACAGGGGGCACAGATACGCAGTATTTT. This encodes CASSIPTGGTDTQYF.

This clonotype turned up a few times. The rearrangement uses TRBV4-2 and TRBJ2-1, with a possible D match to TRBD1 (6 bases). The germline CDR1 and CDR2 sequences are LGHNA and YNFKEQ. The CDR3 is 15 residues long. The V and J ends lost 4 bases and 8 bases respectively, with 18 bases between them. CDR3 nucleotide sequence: TGTGCCAGCAGCCCCGGACAGCCAAATCACGATGAGCAGTTCTTC. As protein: CASSPGQPNHDEQFF.

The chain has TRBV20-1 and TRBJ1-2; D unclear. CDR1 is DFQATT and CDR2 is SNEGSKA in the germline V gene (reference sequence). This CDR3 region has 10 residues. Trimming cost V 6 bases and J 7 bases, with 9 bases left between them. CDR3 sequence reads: CSAPIGGYTF. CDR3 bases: TGCAGTGCGCCTATTGGTGGCTACACCTTC.

The CDR3 is CATSRGGLPSTDTQYF. For the CDR3, the DNA is TGTGCCACCAGCAGAGGCGGGTTACCGAGCACAGATACGCAGTATTTT. The rearrangement uses TRBV15 and TRBJ2-3, with D perhaps matching TRBD2 (5 bases). V lost 1 base and J lost 0, with 11 bases in between. The CDR3 loop spans 16 amino acids. CDR1 and CDR2 (germline): LNHNV, YYDKDF (reference sequence).

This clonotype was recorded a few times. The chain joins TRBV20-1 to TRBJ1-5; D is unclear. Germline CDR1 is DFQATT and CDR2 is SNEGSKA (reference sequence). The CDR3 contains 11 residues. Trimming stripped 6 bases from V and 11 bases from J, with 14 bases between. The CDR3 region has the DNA TGCAGTGCCGGTAGGGCCCCTACCCAGCATTTT. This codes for CSAGRAPTQHF.

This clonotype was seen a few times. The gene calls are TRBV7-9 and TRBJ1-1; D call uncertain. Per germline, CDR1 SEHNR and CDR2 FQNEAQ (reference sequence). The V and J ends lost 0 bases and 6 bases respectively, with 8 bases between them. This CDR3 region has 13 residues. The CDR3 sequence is CASSLAQLPEAFF. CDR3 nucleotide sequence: TGTGCCAGCAGCTTAGCACAGTTACCTGAAGCTTTCTTT.

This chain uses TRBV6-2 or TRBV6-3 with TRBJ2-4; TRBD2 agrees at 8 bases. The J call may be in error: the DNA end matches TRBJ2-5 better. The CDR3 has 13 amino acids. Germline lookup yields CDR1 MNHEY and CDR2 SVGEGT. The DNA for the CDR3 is TGTGCCAGCACCACCGGGGGGGCAGAGACCCAGTACTTC. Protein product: CASTTGGAETQYF.

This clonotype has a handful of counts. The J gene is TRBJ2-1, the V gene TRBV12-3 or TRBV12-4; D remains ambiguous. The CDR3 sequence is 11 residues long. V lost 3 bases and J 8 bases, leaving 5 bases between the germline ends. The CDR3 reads CASSFLYEQFF. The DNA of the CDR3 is TGTGCCAGCAGTTTTCTCTATGAGCAGTTCTTC.